This T cell receptor (beta chain) was observed in a study of OX40 agonist ivuxolimab in advanced cancers. About the research overall: Patients received the agonistic anti-OX40 (CD134) antibody ivuxolimab. Study conclusions and caveats: Among expanded peripheral T cells, antigen specificity went undetermined. Patients who responded partially at 0.1-3.0 mg/kg showed clonal expansion ranking among the lowest. Among T cells, CD8+ cells averaged more expanded clones than CD4+ cells.

Note on this clone: No antigen is known for it.

Sequencing was performed with immunoSEQ multiplex PCR; in TCRdb, only in-frame clones are kept and a portion is missing. The sample shows 100,000 to 110,000 clones, approximately 89% of them seen only once. The CDR3 length is 17 residues. J lost 3 bases, V lost 2 bases, and 13 bases had no gene match. Germline assignment: CDR1 LNHDA and CDR2 SQIVND (reference sequence). This material consisted of CD4+ or CD8+ T cells sorted from blood, taken in a trial of the OX40 agonist ivuxolimab. The TCR comes from an adult with an advanced solid tumor such as melanoma, head and neck, liver or kidney cancer. V gene TRBV19 combines with J gene TRBJ2-7, with 7 bases lining up with TRBD1. This CDR3 reads CASSIRGPRQGVYEQYF. CDR3 DNA: TGTGCCAGTAGTATAAGGGGGCCTCGACAGGGAGTCTACGAGCAGTACTTC.